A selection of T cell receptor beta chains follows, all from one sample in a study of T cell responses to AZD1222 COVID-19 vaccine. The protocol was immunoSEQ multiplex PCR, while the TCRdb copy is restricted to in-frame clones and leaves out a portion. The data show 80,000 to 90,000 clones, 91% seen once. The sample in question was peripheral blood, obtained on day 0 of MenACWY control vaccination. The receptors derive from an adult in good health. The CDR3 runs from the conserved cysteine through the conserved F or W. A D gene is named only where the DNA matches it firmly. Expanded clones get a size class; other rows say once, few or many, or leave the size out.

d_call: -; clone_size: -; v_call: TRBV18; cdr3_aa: CASSPLQNTGELFF
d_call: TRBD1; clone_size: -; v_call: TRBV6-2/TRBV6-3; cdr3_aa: CASSTYDRVGQPQHF
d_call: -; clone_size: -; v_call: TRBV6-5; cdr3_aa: CASSYLPPRGTEAFF
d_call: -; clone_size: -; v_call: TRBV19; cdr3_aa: CASSTLQGLYGYTF
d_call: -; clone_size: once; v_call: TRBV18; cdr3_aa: CASSPRTELGTLHF
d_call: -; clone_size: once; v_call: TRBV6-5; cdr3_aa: CASSRGPQETQYF
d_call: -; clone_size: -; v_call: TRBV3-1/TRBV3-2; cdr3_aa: CASSQEQYNSPLHF
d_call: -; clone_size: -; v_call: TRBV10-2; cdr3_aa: CASSLNGGSTEGYTF
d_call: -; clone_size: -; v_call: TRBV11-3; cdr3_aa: CASSLGAHPADTQYF
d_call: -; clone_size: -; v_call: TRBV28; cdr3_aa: CASSPHGSISNQPQHF
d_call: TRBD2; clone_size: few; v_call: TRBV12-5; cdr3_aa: CASGLIHLIPGLAGGPSTDTQYF
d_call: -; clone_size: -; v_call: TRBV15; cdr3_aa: CATSRDLDQPQHF
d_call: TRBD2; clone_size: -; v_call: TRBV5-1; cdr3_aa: CASSLQRGMNEQFF
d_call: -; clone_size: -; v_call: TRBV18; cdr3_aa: CASSTREAGLDEKLFF
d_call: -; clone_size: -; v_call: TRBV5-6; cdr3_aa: CASSFPQGTRHGYTF
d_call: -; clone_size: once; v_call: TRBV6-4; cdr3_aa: CASSDTGLPQFF
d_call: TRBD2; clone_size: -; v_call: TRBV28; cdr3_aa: CASSFPPGGAAFVGAKNIQYF
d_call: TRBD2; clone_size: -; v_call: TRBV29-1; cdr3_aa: CSVEVGREAGRNEQFF
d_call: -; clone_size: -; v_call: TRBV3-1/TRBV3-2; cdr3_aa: CASSQDLGERYNEQFF
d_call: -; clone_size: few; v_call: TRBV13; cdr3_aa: CASSPEQGRSSGNTIYF
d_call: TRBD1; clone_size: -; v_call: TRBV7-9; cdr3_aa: CASGRTGTGNTIYF
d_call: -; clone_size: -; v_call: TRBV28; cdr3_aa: CASTEGLNAGSYGYTF
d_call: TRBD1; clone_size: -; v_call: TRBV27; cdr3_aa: CASSSFGTGQNEQFF
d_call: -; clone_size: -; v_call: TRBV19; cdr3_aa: CASSILSGGNYGYTF
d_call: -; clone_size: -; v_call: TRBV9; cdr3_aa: CASTPSSYSNEQFF